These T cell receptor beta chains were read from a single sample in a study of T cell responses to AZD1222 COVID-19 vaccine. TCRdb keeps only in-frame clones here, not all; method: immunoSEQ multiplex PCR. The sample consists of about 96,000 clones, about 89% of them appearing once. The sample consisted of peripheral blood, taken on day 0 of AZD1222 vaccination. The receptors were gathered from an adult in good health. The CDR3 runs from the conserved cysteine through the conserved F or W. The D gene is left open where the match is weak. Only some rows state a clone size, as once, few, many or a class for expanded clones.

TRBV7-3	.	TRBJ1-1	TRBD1	CASSPAGGEGTEAFF	TGTGCCAGCAGCCCAGCAGGGGGCGAAGGGACTGAAGCTTTCTTT
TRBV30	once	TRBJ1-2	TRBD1	CAWSVLGTGEGGYTF	TGTGCCTGGAGTGTACTGGGGACAGGGGAGGGTGGCTACACCTTC
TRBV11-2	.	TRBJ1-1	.	CASSLVRGPGGAEAFF	TGTGCCAGCAGCTTAGTTCGCGGCCCCGGAGGGGCTGAAGCTTTCTTT
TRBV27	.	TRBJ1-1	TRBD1	CASSLQGGWTEAFF	TGTGCCAGCAGTTTACAGGGGGGTTGGACTGAAGCTTTCTTT
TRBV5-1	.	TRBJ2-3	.	CASSLEGSTDTQYF	TGCGCCAGCAGCTTGGAGGGGAGCACAGATACGCAGTATTTT
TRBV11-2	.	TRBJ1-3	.	CASSPFGFSSGNTIYF	TGTGCCAGCAGCCCCTTCGGTTTCAGCTCTGGAAACACCATATATTTT
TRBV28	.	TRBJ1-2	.	CASSSPPTNYGYTF	TGTGCCAGCAGTTCCCCACCGACTAACTATGGCTACACCTTC
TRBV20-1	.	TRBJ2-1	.	CSASELARSYNEQFF	TGCAGTGCTAGTGAACTAGCCCGCTCCTACAATGAGCAGTTCTTC
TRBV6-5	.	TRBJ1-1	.	CASSYSFRGHTEAFF	TGTGCCAGCAGTTACTCCTTTCGGGGGCACACTGAAGCTTTCTTT
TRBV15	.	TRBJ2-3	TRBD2	CATSRGGLADTDTQYF	TGTGCCACCAGCAGAGGGGGACTAGCGGACACAGATACGCAGTATTTT
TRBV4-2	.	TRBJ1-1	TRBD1	CASSFDRGDEAFF	TGTGCCAGCAGTTTTGACAGGGGGGATGAAGCTTTCTTT
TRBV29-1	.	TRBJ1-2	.	CSVLKDSTGPRSYTF	TGCAGCGTTCTCAAGGACAGCACGGGTCCTCGGAGCTACACCTTC
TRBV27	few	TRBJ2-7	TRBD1	CASSPTGGYEQYF	TGTGCCAGCAGTCCGACAGGGGGCTACGAGCAGTACTTC
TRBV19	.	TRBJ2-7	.	CASSIRESYEQYF	TGTGCCAGTAGTATACGCGAATCCTACGAGCAGTACTTC
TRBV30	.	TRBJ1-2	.	CAWGQVYGYTF	TGTGCCTGGGGACAAGTCTATGGCTACACCTTC
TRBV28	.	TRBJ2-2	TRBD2	CASSLGTSGTGELFF	TGTGCCAGCAGTTTAGGGACTAGCGGCACCGGGGAGCTGTTTTTT
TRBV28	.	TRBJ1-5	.	CASSLRGNSNQPQHF	TGTGCCAGCAGTTTACGAGGAAATAGCAATCAGCCCCAGCATTTT
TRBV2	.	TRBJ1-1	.	CASSGSREAFF	TGTGCCAGCAGTGGCAGTCGGGAAGCTTTCTTT
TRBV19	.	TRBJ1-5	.	CASSIGENQPQHF	TGTGCCAGTAGTATCGGGGAAAATCAGCCCCAGCATTTT
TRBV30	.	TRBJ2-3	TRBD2	CAWRLAGTDTQYF	TGTGCCTGGAGACTAGCGGGAACTGATACGCAGTATTTT
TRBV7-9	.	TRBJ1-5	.	CASSLARGGRQPQHF	TGTGCCAGCAGCTTAGCGAGGGGGGGCAGGCAGCCCCAGCATTTT
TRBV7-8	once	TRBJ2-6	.	CASSSRRPSGANVLTF	TGTGCCAGCAGCTCTAGGCGGCCCTCTGGGGCCAACGTCCTGACTTTC
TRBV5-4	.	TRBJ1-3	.	CASSFAGDGNTIYF	TGTGCCAGCAGCTTCGCGGGGGATGGAAACACCATATATTTT
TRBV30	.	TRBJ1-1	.	CAWMDRKRPMNTEAFF	TGTGCCTGGATGGACAGAAAAAGACCGATGAACACTGAAGCTTTCTTT
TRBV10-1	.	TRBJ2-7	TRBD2	CASSPGGAGGLAGGNYEYEQYF	TGCGCCAGCAGTCCCGGAGGAGCAGGAGGACTAGCGGGGGGGAATTATGAGTACGAGCAGTACTTC
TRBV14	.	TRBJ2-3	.	CASSQALGFPLDTQYF	TGTGCCAGCAGCCAAGCACTCGGGTTTCCGCTAGATACGCAGTATTTT
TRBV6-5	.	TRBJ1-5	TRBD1	CASSSHGTGVDQPQHF	TGTGCCAGCAGTTCCCATGGGACAGGGGTTGATCAGCCCCAGCATTTT
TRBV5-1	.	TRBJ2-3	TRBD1	CASSFGQGDTQYF	TGCGCCAGCAGCTTCGGACAGGGTGATACGCAGTATTTT
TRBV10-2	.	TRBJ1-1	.	CASLNLGAKVDTEAFF	TGCGCCAGCTTGAACTTGGGGGCGAAGGTCGACACTGAAGCTTTCTTT
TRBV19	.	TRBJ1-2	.	CASSVRNGYTF	TGTGCCAGTAGTGTCCGGAATGGCTACACCTTC
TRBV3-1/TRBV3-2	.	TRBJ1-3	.	CASSQDPGHSVDTIYF	TGTGCCAGCAGCCAAGATCCGGGCCACTCCGTTGACACCATATATTTT
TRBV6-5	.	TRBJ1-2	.	CASRERDGYTF	TGTGCCAGCCGGGAGAGAGATGGCTACACCTTC
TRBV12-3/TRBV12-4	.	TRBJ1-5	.	CASSFSRNQPQHF	TGTGCCAGCAGTTTCTCGAGGAATCAGCCCCAGCATTTT
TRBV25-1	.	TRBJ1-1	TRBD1	CASSDPGQKFTEAFF	TGTGCCAGCAGTGACCCGGGACAGAAGTTCACTGAAGCTTTCTTT
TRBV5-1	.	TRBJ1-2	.	CASSLGPQSYGYTF	TGCGCCAGCAGCTTGGGACCGCAGAGCTATGGCTACACCTTC
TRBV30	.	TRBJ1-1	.	CAWSGSGGWRVPEAFF	TGTGCCTGGAGCGGTTCGGGAGGGTGGAGAGTGCCTGAAGCTTTCTTT
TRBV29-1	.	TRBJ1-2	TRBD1	CSVGRGGQAFYGYTF	TGCAGCGTTGGCCGGGGAGGACAGGCTTTCTATGGCTACACCTTC
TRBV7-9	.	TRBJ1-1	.	CASRKIGTANTEAFF	TGTGCCAGCAGGAAAATTGGGACGGCGAACACTGAAGCTTTCTTT
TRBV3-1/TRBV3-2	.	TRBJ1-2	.	CASSPSMDGGGYTF	TGTGCCAGCAGCCCTTCAATGGACGGGGGTGGCTACACCTTC
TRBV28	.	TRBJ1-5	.	CASSWTENQPQHF	TGTGCCAGCAGTTGGACAGAAAATCAGCCCCAGCATTTT
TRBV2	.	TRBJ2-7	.	CASRTYEQYF	TGTGCCAGCAGGACCTACGAGCAGTACTTC
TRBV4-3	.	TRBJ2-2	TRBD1	CASSQAWRQGYNTGELFF	TGCGCCAGCAGCCAAGCTTGGAGACAGGGGTATAACACCGGGGAGCTGTTTTTT
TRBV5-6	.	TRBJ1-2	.	CASSPGGHGYTF	TGTGCCAGCAGCCCTGGGGGGCACGGCTACACCTTC
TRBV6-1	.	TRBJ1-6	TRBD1	CASSEGQPNSPLHF	TGTGCCAGCAGTGAGGGACAGCCAAATTCACCCCTCCACTTT
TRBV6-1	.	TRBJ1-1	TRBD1	CASSENRGRTEAFF	TGTGCCAGCAGTGAAAACAGGGGTCGGACTGAAGCTTTCTTT
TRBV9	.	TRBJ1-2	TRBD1	CASSVTGGNYGYTF	TGTGCCAGCAGCGTAACAGGGGGCAACTATGGCTACACCTTC
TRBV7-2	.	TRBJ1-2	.	CASSLTAGRNYGYTF	TGTGCCAGCAGCTTAACAGCAGGGCGGAACTATGGCTACACCTTC
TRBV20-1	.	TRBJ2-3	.	CSASRGNTQYF	TGCAGTGCTTCGAGGGGAAATACGCAGTATTTT
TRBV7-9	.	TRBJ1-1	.	CASSITPNSRNTEAFF	TGTGCCAGCAGCATCACACCCAACAGCCGGAACACTGAAGCTTTCTTT
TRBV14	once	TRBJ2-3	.	CASSHDITSTDTQYF	TGTGCCAGCAGCCATGACATCACTAGCACAGATACGCAGTATTTT
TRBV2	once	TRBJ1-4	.	CASSRGAREKLFF	TGTGCCAGCAGTAGGGGGGCTCGTGAAAAACTGTTTTTT
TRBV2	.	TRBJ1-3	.	CASIKGLGNTIYF	TGTGCCAGCATAAAGGGGCTTGGAAACACCATATATTTT
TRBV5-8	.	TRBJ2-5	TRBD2	CASSWGGRQETQYF	TGTGCCAGCAGCTGGGGGGGACGCCAAGAGACCCAGTACTTC